These 27 T cell receptor beta chains were sequenced from one sample in a study of vaccination effects on CD4 cells after COVID-19 (dated by TCRdb to the early 2020s). To identify antigen-specific CD4+ T cell clonotypes by their expansion, the ViraFEST assay first stimulated PBMC with viral peptide pools and then applied TCR sequencing. After around eleven days of culture, CD4+ T cells were isolated with the EasySep CD4+ T cell isolation kit. Convalescent patients had PCR-confirmed SARS-CoV-2 infection between March and December 2020, before Alpha, Beta and Delta variants emerged in the United States. Receptor libraries were prepared by the immunoSEQ multiplex PCR assay. The table comes from immuneACCESS by way of TCRdb, which keeps in-frame sequences with V and J called. Part of the clones is missing from these tables; in studies checked, under half for an unresolved V gene and the rest for unknown reasons. Counted in this sample were tens of thousands of clones; more than 60% of them appeared once. Over 35% of the sample goes to the ten largest clones.

For these TCRs, the target antigens are not known. The specimen was CD4+ T cells from PBMCs cultured with a peptide pool, collected before COVID-19 vaccination. The receptors stem from a human donor who had a prior SARS-CoV-2 infection.

There are a few counts of this clone. CDR3 sequence reads: CASSPLTGGGQYF. CDR3 nucleotides: TGTGCCAGCAGCCCCCTGACAGGGGGAGGGCAGTACTTC. The chain links TRBV7-6 to TRBJ2-7; TRBD1 matches 9 bases. Germline assignment: CDR1 SGHVS and CDR2 FNYEAQ. With V trimmed by 5 bases and J by 9 bases, 8 bases remained unmatched. The CDR3 contains 13 residues.

This clone was seen a single time. The rearrangement uses TRBV10-3 and TRBJ2-2; tentative D call: TRBD2 (7 bases). The CDR3 has 20 residues. V was pared by 6 bases and J by 8 bases, with 34 bases between. Germline lookup yields CDR1 ENHRY and CDR2 SYGVKD. CDR3 DNA sequence: TGTGCCATCAGCCAAAAACCATTGACGAAGGGGGGGTCCCACGGTGGGGAGCTGTTTTTT. Translating it yields CAISQKPLTKGGSHGGELFF.

The J gene is TRBJ1-1, the V gene TRBV2; D is unresolved. In germline, CDR1 is SNHLY, CDR2 FYNNEI. The V gene lost 2 bases and the J gene lost 3 bases, with 7 bases spanning the gap. This CDR3 has 13 residues. CDR3 nucleotide sequence: TGTGCCAGCAGTGAAATTTCCTACACTGAAGCTTTCTTT. Protein sequence: CASSEISYTEAFF.

The V gene is TRBV6-5, the J gene TRBJ2-3; TRBD1 matches at 7 bases. The CDR3 loop spans 16 amino acids. Per the germline V gene, CDR1 is MNHEY and CDR2 is SVGAGI. The V and J ends lost 0 bases and 3 bases, in that order; junction bases with no gene match: 6. This chain's CDR3 is CASSYSKDRFTDTQYF. The DNA of the CDR3 is TGTGCCAGCAGTTACTCGAAGGACAGGTTTACAGATACGCAGTATTTT.

The count of this clone is one. The V call is TRBV19, the J call TRBJ2-1, with D perhaps TRBD1 or TRBD2 (5 bases each). Germline-derived CDR1 and CDR2 are LNHDA and SQIVND (reference sequence). Deletions cut 3 bases from V and 9 bases from J, with 12 bases between. The CDR3 consists of 13 residues. The CDR3 DNA is TGTGCCAGTAGTATTCGGGGTGGGACTGAGCAGTTCTTC. This sequence encodes CASSIRGGTEQFF.

The V call is TRBV6-5, the J call TRBJ2-6; D uncertain. Trimming cost V 0 bases and J 1 base, with 4 bases left between them. CDR3 length: 15 amino acids. Per the germline V gene, CDR1 is MNHEY and CDR2 is SVGAGI. CDR3 in amino acids: CASSYSPSGANVLTF. In DNA, the CDR3 is TGTGCCAGCAGTTACTCCCCTTCTGGGGCCAACGTCCTGACTTTC.

CDR3 amino acids: CASSSPTGGVEKLFF. As DNA, the CDR3 is TGTGCCAGCAGCTCCCCGACAGGGGGCGTTGAAAAACTGTTTTTT. The chain is built from TRBV5-5 and TRBJ1-4; 10 nucleotides align to TRBD1. CDR1 and CDR2 (germline): SGHKS, YYEKEE (reference sequence). V shed 3 bases and J 7 bases; nucleotides not matched to a gene: 6. The CDR3 totals 15 residues.

A few counts support this clone. The V gene is TRBV3-1 (or the pseudogene TRBV3-2), the J gene TRBJ2-3; tentatively, D is TRBD2 (6 bases). The germline gives CDR1 LGHDT, CDR2 YNNKEL (reference sequence). Trimming shortened V by 0 bases and J by 4 bases, and 8 bases separated the two germline ends. The CDR3 extends over 14 amino acids. This chain's CDR3 is CASSQEEGSDTQYF. CDR3 bases: TGTGCCAGCAGCCAAGAGGAGGGGTCAGATACGCAGTATTTT.

The chain is built from TRBV7-2 and TRBJ2-1; 9 positions agree with TRBD2. Trimming at V came to 5 bases and at J to 5 bases, leaving 4 bases not matched to a gene. CDR3 length: 14 amino acids. Germline V gives CDR1 SGHTA, CDR2 FQGNSA. DNA for the CDR3: TGTGCCAGCAGCCGCGGGGGGGCCGACAATGAGCAGTTCTTC. Translating gives CASSRGGADNEQFF.

J is TRBJ2-3 and V is TRBV6-2 or TRBV6-3; 13 positions agree with TRBD2. Germline trimming cut 4 bases from V and 0 bases from J; bases unmatched to any gene: 10. From germline, CDR1 is MNHEY and CDR2 SVGEGT. The CDR3 sequence is 19 residues long. The CDR3 loop reads CASSLGLAGSRASTDTQYF. DNA of the CDR3: TGTGCCAGCAGTTTGGGACTAGCGGGGAGCCGTGCTAGCACAGATACGCAGTATTTT.

V is TRBV20-1 and J is TRBJ2-5; no clear D. V gave up 3 bases and J gave up 9 bases, with 11 bases separating them. The CDR3 covers 11 residues. Germline values: CDR1 DFQATT, CDR2 SNEGSKA (reference sequence). The DNA for the CDR3 is TGCAGTGCTAGCGATATAGGAGCCCAGTACTTC. Translated, it gives CSASDIGAQYF.

Remarks on this clone: The junction shows a germline mismatch at one end, possibly a read error. The rearrangement links TRBV12-3 or TRBV12-4 to TRBJ2-7; D not resolved. This CDR3 spans 12 amino acids. The CDR3 loop reads CASNLVGSPVNF. The CDR3 nucleotides read TGTGCCAGCAACCTCGTTGGGTCCCCCGTGAACTTC.

This sequence joins TRBV6-1 and TRBJ2-7, with D unclear. Germline V gene lookup returns CDR1 MNHNS and CDR2 SASEGT. V shed 2 bases and J shed 0 bases, with 11 bases lying between them. This CDR3 spans 15 amino acids. CDR3 nucleotides: TGTGCCAGCAGTGAATACGACCGGTTCTCCTACGAGCAGTACTTC. It translates to CASSEYDRFSYEQYF.

This clone was observed a single time. The chain recombines TRBV7-9 with TRBJ2-3; 7 nucleotides match TRBD1. V lost 4 bases to trimming and J lost 2 bases; unmatched junction nucleotides: 12. CDR3 length equals 17 residues. Per the germline V gene, CDR1 is SEHNR and CDR2 is FQNEAQ (reference sequence). The CDR3 region has the DNA TGTGCCAGCAGCTCCCGGACAGGAAGCTTTTACACAGATACGCAGTATTTT. Protein product: CASSSRTGSFYTDTQYF.

A few counts support this clone. J is TRBJ1-2 and V is TRBV3-1 (or the pseudogene TRBV3-2), with a weak D call TRBD1 (6 bases). From germline, CDR1 is LGHDT and CDR2 YNNKEL (reference sequence). The CDR3 contains 16 residues. Trimming removed 0 bases at V and 4 bases at J, with 15 bases between. In DNA form, the CDR3 reads TGTGCCAGCAGCCAAGATCCGGGGGGCCGGATCTATGGCTACACCTTC. Translating gives CASSQDPGGRIYGYTF.

The rearrangement joins TRBV5-4 to TRBJ2-3; 9 bases match TRBD2. The CDR3 length is 15 residues. CDR1 and CDR2 (germline): SGHNT, YYREEE (reference sequence). The junction had 6 bases not matched to a gene; V was cut back by 3 bases and J by 4 bases. The CDR3 protein is CASSSRTSVADTQYF. In nucleotides, the CDR3 is TGTGCCAGCAGCTCGAGGACTAGCGTCGCAGATACGCAGTATTTT.

The chain employs TRBV7-2 and TRBJ1-5, with D unresolved. Per the germline V gene, CDR1 is SGHTA and CDR2 is FQGNSA. The CDR3 is 14 amino acids. The V end was cut by 1 base, the J end by 9 bases, with 13 bases between. For the CDR3, the DNA is TGTGCCAGCAGCTTAGGTCGCGACCTTGGGCCCCAGCATTTT. Protein: CASSLGRDLGPQHF.

The chain combines TRBV5-6 with TRBJ1-2, with unresolved D. Germline V gene data show CDR1 as SGHDT and CDR2 as YYEEEE. This CDR3 region has 15 residues. V was clipped by 3 bases and J by 8 bases, with 20 bases between them. This chain's CDR3 is CASSSVGSNPAGYTF. The CDR3 nucleotides are TGTGCCAGCAGCTCGGTGGGCAGCAACCCAGCGGGCTACACCTTC.

There are a few counts of this clone. The rearrangement uses TRBV7-3 and TRBJ2-5; 7 nucleotides agree with TRBD1. V lost 4 bases to trimming and J lost 7 bases; unmatched junction nucleotides: 6. The CDR3 runs 13 residues. The germline CDR1 and CDR2 sequences are SGHTA and FQGTGA. CDR3 DNA sequence: TGTGCCAGCAGCTCTGACAGGGCCGGGACCCAGTACTTC. Protein sequence: CASSSDRAGTQYF.

The rearrangement joins TRBV11-1 to TRBJ2-1, with 10 bases identical to TRBD2. The germline gives CDR1 SGHAT, CDR2 FQDESV (reference sequence). This CDR3 has 16 residues. V trimming: 3 bases; J trimming: 9 bases; junction bases outside the gene matches: 11. The CDR3 protein is CASSFRLAGARGEQFF. The CDR3, as DNA: TGTGCCAGCAGCTTCAGACTAGCGGGCGCGAGGGGTGAGCAGTTCTTC.

There are a few counts of this clone. The chain employs TRBV5-1 and TRBJ2-7; 10 positions match TRBD1. Per germline, CDR1 SGHRS and CDR2 YFSETQ. With V trimmed by 0 bases and J by 6 bases, 12 bases remained unmatched. The CDR3 consists of 17 residues. The CDR3 DNA reads TGCGCCAGCAGCTTGGTAGGGACAGGGGACGCCAGGAGCGAGCAGTACTTC. It translates to CASSLVGTGDARSEQYF. The whole variable domain, filled in from reference TRBV5-1 and TRBJ2-7, reads KAGVTQTPRYLIKTRGQQVTLSCSPISGHRSVSWYQQTPGQGLQFLFEYFSETQRNKGNFPGRFSGRQFSNSRSEMNVSTLELGDSALYLCASSLVGTGDARSEQYFGPGTRLTVT.

This sequence joins TRBV30 and TRBJ2-7; 7 bases match TRBD2. Trimming cost V 4 bases and J 1 base; bases outside gene matches: 16. This CDR3 spans 17 amino acids. Germline V lookup: CDR1 GTSNPN, CDR2 SVGIG (reference sequence). CDR3 protein: CAWNPRLSGKQSYEQYF. The CDR3 bases are TGTGCCTGGAACCCTAGGTTAAGCGGGAAACAGTCCTACGAGCAGTACTTC.

This clone was counted only a few times. The chain carries TRBV5-4 and TRBJ2-7; D may be TRBD1 (5 bases). V lost 0 bases and J 2 bases, leaving 12 bases between the germline ends. Germline CDR1 is SGHNT and CDR2 is YYREEE (reference sequence). The CDR3 spans 15 residues. The CDR3 DNA sequence: TGTGCCAGCAGCTTGGGTCGAAGGGGTCCCTACGAGCAGTACTTC. It encodes CASSLGRRGPYEQYF.

This clone was picked up one time. V gene TRBV6-7 combines with J gene TRBJ2-7; TRBD1 or TRBD2 may be the D gene (6 bases each). TRBV6-7 is reported as an ORF; its role is uncertain. The CDR3 totals 16 residues. The ends were cut back, 5 bases at V and 4 bases at J, with 21 bases in the middle. The CDR3, as DNA: TGTGCCAGCAGTACCCCCGGCGGAGGGGGACCTTACGAGCAGTACTTC. As protein: CASSTPGGGGPYEQYF.

The chain recombines TRBV9 with TRBJ2-3; 8 bases fit TRBD2. The length of the CDR3 is 15 residues. Germline-derived CDR1 and CDR2 are SGDLS and YYNGEE. Trimming removed 4 bases from V and 4 bases from J; junction bases left unmatched: 8. DNA for the CDR3: TGTGCCAGCAGCCCCCTGAGCGGGAGCCCAGATACGCAGTATTTT. As protein: CASSPLSGSPDTQYF.

This clone was detected a few times. V usage is TRBV9 and J usage is TRBJ2-2; either TRBD1 or TRBD2 may supply D (5 bases each). The germline V gene encodes CDR1 SGDLS and CDR2 YYNGEE. CDR3 length: 14 residues. V shed 4 bases and J shed 0 bases, with 7 bases lying between them. This CDR3 is CASSPGPNTGELFF. DNA of the CDR3: TGTGCCAGCAGCCCGGGGCCGAACACCGGGGAGCTGTTTTTT.

This clone appeared once. The chain recombines TRBV5-1 with TRBJ1-3; TRBD1 aligns across 9 bases. This CDR3 is 14 amino acids long. Germline V gives CDR1 SGHRS, CDR2 YFSETQ. J was trimmed by 7 bases and V by 2 bases; bases with no gene match: 4. CDR3 sequence reads: CASSFQGQGNTIYF. The CDR3 bases are TGCGCCAGCAGCTTCCAGGGACAGGGTAACACCATATATTTT.